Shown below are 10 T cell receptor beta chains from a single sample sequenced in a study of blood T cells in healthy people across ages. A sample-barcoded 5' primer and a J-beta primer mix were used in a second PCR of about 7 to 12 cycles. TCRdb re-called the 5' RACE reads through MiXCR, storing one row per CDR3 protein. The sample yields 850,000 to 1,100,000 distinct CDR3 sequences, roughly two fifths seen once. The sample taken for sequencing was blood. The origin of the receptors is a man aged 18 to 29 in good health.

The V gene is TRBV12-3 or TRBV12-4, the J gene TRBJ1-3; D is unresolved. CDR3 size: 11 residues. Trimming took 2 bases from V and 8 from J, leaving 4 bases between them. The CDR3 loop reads CASSLLDTIYF. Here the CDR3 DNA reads TGTGCCAGCAGTTTATTAGACACCATATATTTT.

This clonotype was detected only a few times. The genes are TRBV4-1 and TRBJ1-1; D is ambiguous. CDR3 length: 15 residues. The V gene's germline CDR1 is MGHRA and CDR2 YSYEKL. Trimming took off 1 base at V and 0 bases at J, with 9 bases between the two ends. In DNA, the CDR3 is TGCGCCAGCAGCCAAGCCGAAGCTTTGAACACTGAAGCTTTCTTT. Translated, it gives CASSQAEALNTEAFF.

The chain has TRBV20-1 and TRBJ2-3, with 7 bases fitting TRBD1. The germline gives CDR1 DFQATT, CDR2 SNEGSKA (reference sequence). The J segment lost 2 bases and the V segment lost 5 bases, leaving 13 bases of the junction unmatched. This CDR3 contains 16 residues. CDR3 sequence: CSAQAGTAVLTDTQYF. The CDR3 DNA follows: TGCAGTGCTCAAGCCGGGACAGCGGTCCTCACAGATACGCAGTATTTT.

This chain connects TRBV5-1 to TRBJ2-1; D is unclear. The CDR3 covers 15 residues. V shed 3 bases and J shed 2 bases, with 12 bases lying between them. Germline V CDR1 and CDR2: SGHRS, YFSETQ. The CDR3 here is CASSSLSGAYNEQFF. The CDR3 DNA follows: TGCGCCAGCAGCTCCCTTTCGGGTGCCTACAATGAGCAGTTCTTC.

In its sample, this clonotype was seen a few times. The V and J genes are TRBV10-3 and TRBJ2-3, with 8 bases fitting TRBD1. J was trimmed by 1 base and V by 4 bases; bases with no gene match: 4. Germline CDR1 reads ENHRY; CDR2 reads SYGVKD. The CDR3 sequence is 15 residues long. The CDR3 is CAISGGQGRTDTQYF. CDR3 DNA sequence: TGTGCCATCAGTGGCGGACAGGGACGCACAGATACGCAGTATTTT.

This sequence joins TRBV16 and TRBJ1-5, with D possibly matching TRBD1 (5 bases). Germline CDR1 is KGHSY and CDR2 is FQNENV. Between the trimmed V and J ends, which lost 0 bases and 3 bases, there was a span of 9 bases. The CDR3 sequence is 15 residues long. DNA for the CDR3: TGTGCCAGCAGCCAATCGGGGGGGACCAATCAGCCCCAGCATTTT. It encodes CASSQSGGTNQPQHF.

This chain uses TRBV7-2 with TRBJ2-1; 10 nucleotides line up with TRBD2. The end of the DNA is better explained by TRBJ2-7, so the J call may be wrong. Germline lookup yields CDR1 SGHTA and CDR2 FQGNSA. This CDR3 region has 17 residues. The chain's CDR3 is CASSLVVTSGLYNEQYF. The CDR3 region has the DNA TGTGCCAGCAGCTTAGTTGTGACTAGCGGGCTTTACAATGAGCAGTACTTC.

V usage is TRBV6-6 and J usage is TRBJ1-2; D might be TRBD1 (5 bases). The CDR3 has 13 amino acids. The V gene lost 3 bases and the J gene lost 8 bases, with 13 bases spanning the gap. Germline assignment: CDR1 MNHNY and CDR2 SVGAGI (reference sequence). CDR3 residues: CASSYYGARGYTF. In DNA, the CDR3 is TGTGCCAGCAGTTATTACGGGGCCCGGGGCTACACCTTC.

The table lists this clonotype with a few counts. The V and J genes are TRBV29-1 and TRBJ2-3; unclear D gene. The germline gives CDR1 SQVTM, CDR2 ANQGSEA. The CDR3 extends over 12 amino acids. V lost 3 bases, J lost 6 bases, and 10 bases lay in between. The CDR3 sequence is CSVEVRTDTQYF. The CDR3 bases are TGCAGCGTTGAGGTCCGGACGGATACGCAGTATTTT.

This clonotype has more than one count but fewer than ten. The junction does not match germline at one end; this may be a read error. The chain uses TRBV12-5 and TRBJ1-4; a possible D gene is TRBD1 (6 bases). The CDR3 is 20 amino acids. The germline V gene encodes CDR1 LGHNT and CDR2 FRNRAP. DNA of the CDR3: TGTGCTAGTGGATTGGGTCCTGATCCCGTCAGGGACAAGAAAAATGAAAAACTGTTTTTT. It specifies CASGLGPDPVRDKKNEKLFF. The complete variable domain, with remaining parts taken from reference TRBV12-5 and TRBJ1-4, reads DARVTQTPRHKVTEMGQEVTMRCQPILGHNTVFWYRQTMMQGLELLAYFRNRAPLDDSGMPKDRFSAEMPDATLATLKIQPSEPRDSAVYFCASGLGPDPVRDKKNEKLFFGSGTQLSVL.